The rows below give T cell receptor beta chains drawn from one sample of a study of T-cell reconstitution after alpha-beta-depleted transplantation in children. TCRdb passed the PCR reads through MiXCR, listing each CDR3 protein once. The profile shows approximately 79,000 distinct CDR3 sequences, 15% to 20% of them singletons. Sample: PBMCs, mostly from graft donor cells, taken 360 days after TCRalphabeta/CD19-depleted stem cell transplant. These receptors were obtained from a male patient aged 2 to 9 who had a stem cell transplant for acute lymphoblastic leukemia, so the T cells may come from the graft donor. Both conserved end residues are part of each CDR3. Each record gives: CDR3 length, D gene, J gene, V gene, clone size, CDR3 DNA, CDR3 protein. A D gene is named only where the DNA matches it firmly. Some rows mark clone size as missing; the rest say once, few, many or name a class of expanded clone.

CDR3 length: 14; D gene: NA; J gene: TRBJ2-7; V gene: TRBV7-6; clone size: NA; CDR3 DNA: TGTGCCAGCAGCTTATATGCTAGTGCGGACGAGCAGTACTTC; CDR3 protein: CASSLYASADEQYF
CDR3 length: 14; D gene: NA; J gene: TRBJ1-3; V gene: TRBV9; clone size: many; CDR3 DNA: TGTGCCAGCAGCCCCGGGAGGGAAGGAAACACCATATATTTT; CDR3 protein: CASSPGREGNTIYF
CDR3 length: 14; D gene: TRBD1; J gene: TRBJ2-3; V gene: TRBV10-3; clone size: NA; CDR3 DNA: TGTGCCATCAGCTACAGGGGTGGCACAGATACGCAGTATTTT; CDR3 protein: CAISYRGGTDTQYF
CDR3 length: 16; D gene: TRBD2; J gene: TRBJ2-3; V gene: TRBV20-1; clone size: few; CDR3 DNA: TGCAGTGCTAGAAGGGGACCGGGAGGAAGCACAGATACGCAGTATTTT; CDR3 protein: CSARRGPGGSTDTQYF
CDR3 length: 12; D gene: NA; J gene: TRBJ1-2; V gene: TRBV5-1; clone size: NA; CDR3 DNA: TGCGCCAGCAGGGGGTTGCGCTATGGCTACACCTTC; CDR3 protein: CASRGLRYGYTF
CDR3 length: 15; D gene: NA; J gene: TRBJ2-3; V gene: TRBV6-1; clone size: NA; CDR3 DNA: TGTGCCAGCAGTGAAAGCGACCCGCGCACAGATACGCAGTATTTT; CDR3 protein: CASSESDPRTDTQYF
CDR3 length: 12; D gene: NA; J gene: TRBJ1-3; V gene: TRBV18; clone size: few; CDR3 DNA: TGTGCCAGCTCACCCGATAGAAACACCATATATTTT; CDR3 protein: CASSPDRNTIYF
CDR3 length: 16; D gene: NA; J gene: TRBJ1-1; V gene: TRBV12-3/TRBV12-4; clone size: NA; CDR3 DNA: TGTGCCAGCAGTTTCAAATGGACCGACGGCAACACTGAAGCTTTCTTT; CDR3 protein: CASSFKWTDGNTEAFF
CDR3 length: 15; D gene: TRBD2; J gene: TRBJ2-3; V gene: TRBV12-3/TRBV12-4; clone size: few; CDR3 DNA: TGTGCCAGCAGTTCCCTAGCGGGAGGTGGGGATACGCAGTATTTT; CDR3 protein: CASSSLAGGGDTQYF
CDR3 length: 14; D gene: NA; J gene: TRBJ1-1; V gene: TRBV5-1; clone size: few; CDR3 DNA: TGCGCCAGCAGCTTGGAGCACATGAACACTGAAGCTTTCTTT; CDR3 protein: CASSLEHMNTEAFF
CDR3 length: 13; D gene: NA; J gene: TRBJ1-2; V gene: TRBV6-1; clone size: few; CDR3 DNA: TGTGCCAGCAGTCGACAAGCTAACTATGGCTACACCTTC; CDR3 protein: CASSRQANYGYTF
CDR3 length: 15; D gene: NA; J gene: TRBJ1-1; V gene: TRBV12-3/TRBV12-4; clone size: few; CDR3 DNA: TGTGCCAGCACCTCGCGATACGGACAGTTCCCTGAAGCTTTCTTT; CDR3 protein: CASTSRYGQFPEAFF
CDR3 length: 12; D gene: TRBD1; J gene: TRBJ2-2; V gene: TRBV6-6; clone size: few; CDR3 DNA: TGTGCCAGCAGTTCCACGGACAGGGGATCGTTTTTT; CDR3 protein: CASSSTDRGSFF
CDR3 length: 13; D gene: TRBD2; J gene: TRBJ2-1; V gene: TRBV29-1; clone size: few; CDR3 DNA: TGCAGCGTTGAGGAAGCGGGGCACAATGAGCAGTTCTTC; CDR3 protein: CSVEEAGHNEQFF
CDR3 length: 16; D gene: NA; J gene: TRBJ2-1; V gene: TRBV7-2; clone size: few; CDR3 DNA: TGTGCCAGCAGCTCCTTAGGAGGGACCTACCAGAATGAGCAGTTCTTC; CDR3 protein: CASSSLGGTYQNEQFF
CDR3 length: 13; D gene: NA; J gene: TRBJ1-1; V gene: TRBV20-1; clone size: few; CDR3 DNA: TGCAGTGCTAGAGGTGGGGCTAGCACTGAAGCTTTCTTT; CDR3 protein: CSARGGASTEAFF